The source of this TCR beta chain is a study of T cells in Graves' hyperthyroidism and ophthalmopathy. This clonotype appeared many times. Amplification targeted TCR beta CDR3 regions from RNA transcripts. First-round RT-PCR of the TCR CDR3 relied on the HTBI primer set. In TCRdb, the multiplex PCR reads were re-called with MiXCR into one record per CDR3 protein. Of around 300,000 distinct CDR3 sequences in the sample, about 13% were seen once. V dropped 0 bases and J dropped 2 bases, with 11 bases sitting between them. This CDR3 spans 16 amino acids. Germline V gene sequence: CDR1 MNHEY, CDR2 SVGEGT. The V call is TRBV6-2 or TRBV6-3, the J call TRBJ2-1; D is unclear. Sequenced sample: blood. The source of this sequence is a woman in her 40s with Graves' ophthalmopathy. CDR3 coding DNA: TGTGCCAGCAGTTACTCCATCGAGAGTACCTACAATGAGCAGTTCTTC. Protein sequence: CASSYSIESTYNEQFF.